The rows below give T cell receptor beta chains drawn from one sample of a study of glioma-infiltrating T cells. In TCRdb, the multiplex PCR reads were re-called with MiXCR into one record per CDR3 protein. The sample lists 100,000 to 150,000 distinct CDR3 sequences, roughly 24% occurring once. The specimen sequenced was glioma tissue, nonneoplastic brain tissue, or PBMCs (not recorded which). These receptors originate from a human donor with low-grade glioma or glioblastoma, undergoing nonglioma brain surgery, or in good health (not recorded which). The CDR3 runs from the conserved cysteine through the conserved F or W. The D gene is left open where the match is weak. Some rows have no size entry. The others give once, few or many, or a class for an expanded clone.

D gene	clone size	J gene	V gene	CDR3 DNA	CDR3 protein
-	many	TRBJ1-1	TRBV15	TGTGCCACCAGCAGAGATTTCTCCCAGCAAGCTTTCTTT	CATSRDFSQQAFF
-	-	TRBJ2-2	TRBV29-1	TGCAGCGTTGGGGCAGGTTCGAACACCGGGGAGCTGTTTTTT	CSVGAGSNTGELFF
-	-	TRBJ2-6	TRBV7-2	TGTGCCAGCAGCTTTGGGGGAGTCTCTGGGGCCAACGTCCTGACTTTC	CASSFGGVSGANVLTF
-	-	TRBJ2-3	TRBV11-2	TGTGCCAGCACCGGAGCCATGGCAGATACGCAGTATTTT	CASTGAMADTQYF
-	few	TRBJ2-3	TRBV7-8	TGTGCCAGCAGTATCCAAGCGGTGGGGGTAGGCACAGATACGCAGTATTTT	CASSIQAVGVGTDTQYF
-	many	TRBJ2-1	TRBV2	TGTGCCAGCAGGGGACTCGGGTATGAGCAGTTCTTC	CASRGLGYEQFF
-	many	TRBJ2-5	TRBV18	TGTGCCAGCTCCCTCACTGAGGGGAAAGAGACCCAGTACTTC	CASSLTEGKETQYF
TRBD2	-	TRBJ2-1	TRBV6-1	TGTGCCAGCAGTGAAATAGCGGGAGGGTACAATGAGCAATTCTTC	CASSEIAGGYNEQFF
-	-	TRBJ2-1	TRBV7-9	TGTGCCAGCAGCTCCACCGGGCTAGGTCTCGATGAGCAGTTCTTC	CASSSTGLGLDEQFF
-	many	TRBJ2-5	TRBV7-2	TGTGCCAGCAGCTTCTCTGAGACCCAGTACTTC	CASSFSETQYF
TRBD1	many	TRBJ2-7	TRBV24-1	TGTGCCACCAGTGACACCCGGACAGGTCGTAAGAACGAGCAGTACTTC	CATSDTRTGRKNEQYF
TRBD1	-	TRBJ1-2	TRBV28	TGTGCCAGCAGTTCGCCGGGACAGGGGCACTATGGCTACACCTTC	CASSSPGQGHYGYTF
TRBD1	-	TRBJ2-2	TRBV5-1	TGCGCCAGCAGCATCCGGGACAGCCTCACCGGGGAGCTGTTTTTT	CASSIRDSLTGELFF
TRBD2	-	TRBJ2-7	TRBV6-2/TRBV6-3	TGTGCCAGCAGTCCCCGTAGCGGGAGGGGAATCTACGAGAAGTACTTC	CASSPRSGRGIYEKYF
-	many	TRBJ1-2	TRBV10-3	TGTGCCATCAGTGGGGGGGTCTATGGCTACACCTTC	CAISGGVYGYTF
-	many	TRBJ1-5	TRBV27	TGTGCCAGCAGTACTAGAATCGGTTCGGGCAATCAGCCCCAGCATTTT	CASSTRIGSGNQPQHF
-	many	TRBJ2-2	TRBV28	TGTGCCAGCAGTTTTTTTACGACATTTCAATCCGGGGAGCTGTTTTTT	CASSFFTTFQSGELFF
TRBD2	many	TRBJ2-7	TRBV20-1	TGCAGTGCTAGAGCGTCTAGCGGAAACTACGAGCAGTACTTC	CSARASSGNYEQYF
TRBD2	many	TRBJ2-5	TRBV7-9	TGTGCCAGCAGCTCGGGACTAGCGGGACAAGAGACCCAGTACTTC	CASSSGLAGQETQYF
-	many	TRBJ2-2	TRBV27	TGTGCCAGCAGTTGGACGGCCACCCCCGGGGAGCTGTTTTTT	CASSWTATPGELFF
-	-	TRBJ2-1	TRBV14	TGTGCCAGCAGCCAAGGGTACTCCTACAATGAGCAGTTCTTC	CASSQGYSYNEQFF
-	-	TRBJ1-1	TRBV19	TGTGCCAGTATTATAACCCCGAACACTGAAGCTTTCTTT	CASIITPNTEAFF
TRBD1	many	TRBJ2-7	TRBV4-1	TGCGCCAGCAGCGTCGGACAGGGGGCTAACGAGCAGTACTTC	CASSVGQGANEQYF
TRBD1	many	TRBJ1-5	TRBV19	TGTGCCAGTAGGCCCGAGGGACAGGGCATACAGCCCCAGCATTTT	CASRPEGQGIQPQHF
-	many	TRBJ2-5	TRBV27	TGTGCCAGCAGTTTATCAGCAGGGAGGGAGACCCAGTACTTC	CASSLSAGRETQYF
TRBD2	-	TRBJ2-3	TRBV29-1	TGCAGCGTTCAGCGGGGAGGCACAGATACGCAGTATTTT	CSVQRGGTDTQYF
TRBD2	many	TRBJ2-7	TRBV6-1	TGTGCCAGCAGTTTCCTACTAGCGGACTCCTACGAGCAGTACTTC	CASSFLLADSYEQYF
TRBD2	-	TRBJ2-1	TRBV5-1	TGCGCCAGCAGCTCAGGACAGGGCCTAGCGGGAGTGAATGAGCAGTTCTTC	CASSSGQGLAGVNEQFF
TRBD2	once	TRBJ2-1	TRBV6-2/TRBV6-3	TGTGCCAGCAGCTGGAGGGGACTAAACAATGCGGAGTTCTTC	CASSWRGLNNAEFF
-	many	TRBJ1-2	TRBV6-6	TGTGCCAGCAGTTACTCGGCCAGGGCGGATGGCTACACCTTC	CASSYSARADGYTF
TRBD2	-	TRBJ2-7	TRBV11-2	TGTGCCAGCAGCACGACTAGCGGGAGCAGCAATGAGCAGTACTTC	CASSTTSGSSNEQYF
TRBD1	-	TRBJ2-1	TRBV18	TGTGCCAGCTCATCACGACTTCCGGGACAGGGCTACGATGAGCAGTTCTTC	CASSSRLPGQGYDEQFF
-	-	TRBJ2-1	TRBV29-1	TGCAGCGTTGAAGATCACTCCTACAATGAGCAGTTCTTC	CSVEDHSYNEQFF
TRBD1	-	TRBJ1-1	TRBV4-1	TGCGCCAGCAGCGATGGACAGGGGGGCACTGAAGCTTTCTTT	CASSDGQGGTEAFF
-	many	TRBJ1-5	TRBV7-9	TGTGCCAGCAGCCGGGACCGCATGAATCAGCCCCAGCATTTT	CASSRDRMNQPQHF
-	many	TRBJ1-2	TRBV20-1	TGCAGTGCCAGAAGCTTTGACGGCGACTATGGCTACACCTTC	CSARSFDGDYGYTF
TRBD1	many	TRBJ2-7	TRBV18	TGTGCCAGCTCACCTAGACAGGGAACCTACGAGCAGTACTTC	CASSPRQGTYEQYF
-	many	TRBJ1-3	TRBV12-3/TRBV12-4	TGTGCCAGCAGTCTCGAGGGACGGACGGGTGGAAACACCATATATTTT	CASSLEGRTGGNTIYF
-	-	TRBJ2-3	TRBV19	TGTGCCAGTATGGGGCGGAGCACAGATACGCAGTATTTT	CASMGRSTDTQYF
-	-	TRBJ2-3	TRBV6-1	TGTGCCAGCAGTTCCCCCACAGATACGCAGTCTTTT	CASSSPTDTQSF
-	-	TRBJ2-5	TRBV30	TGTGCCTGGACTATTCCTCCGCAAGAGACCCAGTACTTC	CAWTIPPQETQYF
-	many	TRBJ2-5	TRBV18	TGTGCCAGCTCATCAAGTTCATCAGAGACCCAGTACTTC	CASSSSSSETQYF
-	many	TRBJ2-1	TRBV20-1	TGCAGTGCTACAGTGTCCCCCTACTACAATGAGCAGTTCTTC	CSATVSPYYNEQFF
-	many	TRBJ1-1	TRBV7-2	TGTGCCAGCAGCCGCGCGTGGACTGAAGCTTTCTTT	CASSRAWTEAFF
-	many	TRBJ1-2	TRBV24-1	TGTGCCACCAGTGTCAGGTCCCTCAACTATGGCTACACCTTC	CATSVRSLNYGYTF
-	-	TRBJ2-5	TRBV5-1	TGCGCCAGCAGCAACGATCAGGAGACCCAGTACTTC	CASSNDQETQYF
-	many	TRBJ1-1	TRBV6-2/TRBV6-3	TGTGCCAGCAGTTACGGAGGCTGGCAGGGGCACACTGAAGCTTTCTTT	CASSYGGWQGHTEAFF
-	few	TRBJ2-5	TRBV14	TGTGCCAGCAGCCAAGACGCAGAGACCCAGTACTTC	CASSQDAETQYF
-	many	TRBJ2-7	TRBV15	TGTGCCACCAGCAGAGACCGGGACTACGAGCAGTACTTC	CATSRDRDYEQYF
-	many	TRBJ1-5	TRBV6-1	TGTGCCAGCAGTCCCGAGGCAGGCAATCAGCCCCAGCATTTT	CASSPEAGNQPQHF
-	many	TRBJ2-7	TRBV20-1	TGCAGTGCTGGAAGCTCCTACGAGCAGTACTTC	CSAGSSYEQYF
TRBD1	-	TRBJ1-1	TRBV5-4	TGTGCCAGCAGCTTAATACAGGGGGCGAACACTGAAGCTTTCTTT	CASSLIQGANTEAFF